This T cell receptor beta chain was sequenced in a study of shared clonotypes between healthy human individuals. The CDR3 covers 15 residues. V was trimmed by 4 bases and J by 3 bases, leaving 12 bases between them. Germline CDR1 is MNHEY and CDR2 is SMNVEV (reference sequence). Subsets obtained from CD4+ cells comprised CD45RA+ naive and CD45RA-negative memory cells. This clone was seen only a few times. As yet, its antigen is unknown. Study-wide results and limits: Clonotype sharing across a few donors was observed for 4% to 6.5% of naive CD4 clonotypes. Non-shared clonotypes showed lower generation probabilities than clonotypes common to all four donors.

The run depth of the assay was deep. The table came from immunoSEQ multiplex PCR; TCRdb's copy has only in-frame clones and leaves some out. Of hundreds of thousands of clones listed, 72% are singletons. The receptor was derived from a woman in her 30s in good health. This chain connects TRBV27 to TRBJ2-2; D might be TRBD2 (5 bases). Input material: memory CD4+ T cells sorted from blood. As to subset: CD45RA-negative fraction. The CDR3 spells CASSWRVGYTGELFF. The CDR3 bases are TGTGCCAGCAGTTGGCGGGTGGGATACACCGGGGAGCTGTTTTTT.